This is a list of T cell receptor beta chains from one sample in a study of regulatory T cells in long-lasting Graves disease. One entry per CDR3 protein results from TCRdb running MiXCR on the multiplex PCR reads. The table records about 540,000 distinct CDR3 sequences, 13% of them present only once. This same sample was also taken into another study, of T cells in Graves' hyperthyroidism and ophthalmopathy.

The sequences come from peripheral blood mononuclear cells (PBMCs), collected at new diagnosis, from a patient treated with antithyroid drugs. All receptors come from a man aged 30 to 45 with Graves disease. Each CDR3 is given with its conserved first and last residue. A D gene is named only where the DNA matches it firmly. Clone size, where shown, is once, few, many, or a class for clones that have expanded.

d_gene	v_gene	j_gene	abundance	CDR3aa	CDR3nt
-	TRBV14	TRBJ2-1	few	CASSPGALKSNEQFF	TGTGCCAGCAGCCCGGGGGCCCTAAAAAGCAATGAGCAGTTCTTC
TRBD1	TRBV7-9	TRBJ2-1	many	CASSPTGTGAHEQFF	TGTGCCAGCAGCCCCACCGGGACAGGGGCCCATGAGCAGTTCTTC
TRBD2	TRBV11-1	TRBJ2-5	-	CASSQGGSGSWETQYF	TGTGCCAGCAGCCAAGGTGGGAGCGGGAGTTGGGAGACCCAGTACTTC
-	TRBV5-1	TRBJ2-3	many	CASSARAQDTQYF	TGCGCCAGCAGCGCCCGGGCCCAAGATACGCAGTATTTT
-	TRBV20-1	TRBJ1-5	-	CGASEGFEPQHF	TGCGGCGCTAGTGAGGGGTTCGAGCCCCAGCATTTT
TRBD1	TRBV13	TRBJ2-7	many	CASSPGTGNEQYF	TGTGCCAGCAGCCCAGGGACAGGGAACGAGCAGTACTTC
-	TRBV30	TRBJ2-7	-	CAWNREDRTAYEQYF	TGTGCCTGGAATCGGGAAGACAGGACGGCCTACGAGCAGTACTTC
-	TRBV2	TRBJ2-7	many	CAVRVEGAPSYEQYF	TGTGCCGTCAGGGTTGAGGGAGCCCCTTCCTACGAGCAGTACTTC
TRBD1	TRBV29-1	TRBJ1-2	many	CSDYRGRNYGYTF	TGCAGCGATTATAGGGGGCGCAACTATGGCTACACCTTC
TRBD1	TRBV19	TRBJ2-7	-	CASTQPGQGYEQYF	TGTGCCAGTACTCAACCGGGACAGGGGTACGAGCAGTACTTC
-	TRBV5-1	TRBJ1-2	many	CASRAVGDRPDYGYTF	TGCGCCAGCAGGGCTGTTGGCGACAGGCCTGACTATGGCTACACCTTC
-	TRBV2	TRBJ2-4	many	CAGTGIENIQYF	TGTGCCGGCACAGGGATAGAAAACATTCAGTACTTC
TRBD2	TRBV2	TRBJ2-1	many	CASREGLAGTSYNEQFF	TGTGCCAGCAGAGAGGGACTAGCGGGAACCTCCTACAATGAGCAGTTCTTC
-	TRBV24-1	TRBJ2-3	-	CATSDWAGEDTQYF	TGTGCCACCAGTGATTGGGCAGGGGAAGATACGCAGTATTTT
TRBD1	TRBV5-1	TRBJ2-7	many	CASSPTGDAGEQYF	TGCGCCAGCAGCCCTACAGGGGACGCGGGTGAGCAGTACTTC
TRBD1	TRBV5-1	TRBJ2-1	-	CASSPTWTGNNEQFF	TGCGCCAGCAGCCCAACCTGGACAGGGAACAATGAGCAGTTCTTC
-	TRBV9	TRBJ2-1	once	CASSMWGEAYNEQFF	TGTGCCAGCAGCATGTGGGGGGAGGCCTACAATGAGCAGTTCTTC
-	TRBV24-1	TRBJ2-7	-	CATSGAGAESGEQYF	TGTGCCACCAGTGGTGCGGGGGCCGAGTCGGGCGAGCAGTACTTC
-	TRBV12-3/TRBV12-4	TRBJ2-7	many	CASSSGSPYEQYF	TGTGCCAGCAGTTCAGGGTCGCCCTACGAGCAGTACTTC
-	TRBV30	TRBJ2-7	many	CAWAHGRLGAYEQYF	TGTGCCTGGGCACACGGACGGCTTGGGGCCTACGAGCAGTACTTC
TRBD1	TRBV29-1	TRBJ2-7	many	CSVEDLVCRRGRGNEQYF	TGCAGCGTTGAAGATCTAGTTTGCAGACGCGGCAGGGGGAACGAGCAGTACTTC
TRBD1	TRBV20-1	TRBJ2-1	many	CSAADRGYHEQFF	TGCAGTGCCGCGGACAGGGGGTACCATGAGCAGTTCTTC